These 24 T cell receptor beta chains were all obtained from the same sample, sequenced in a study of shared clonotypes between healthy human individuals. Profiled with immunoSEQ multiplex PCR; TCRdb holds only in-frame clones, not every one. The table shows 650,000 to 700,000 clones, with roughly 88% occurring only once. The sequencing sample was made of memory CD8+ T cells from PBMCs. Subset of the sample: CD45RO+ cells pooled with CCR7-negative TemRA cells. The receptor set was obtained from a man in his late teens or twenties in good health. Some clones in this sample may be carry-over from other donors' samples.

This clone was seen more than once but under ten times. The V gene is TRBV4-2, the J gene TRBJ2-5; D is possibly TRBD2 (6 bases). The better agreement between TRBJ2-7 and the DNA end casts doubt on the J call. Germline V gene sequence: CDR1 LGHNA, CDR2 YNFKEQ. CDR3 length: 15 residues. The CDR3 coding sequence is TGTGCCAGCAGCCAAGACGCCGGGAGCTCCTACGAGCAGTACTTC. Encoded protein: CASSQDAGSSYEQYF.

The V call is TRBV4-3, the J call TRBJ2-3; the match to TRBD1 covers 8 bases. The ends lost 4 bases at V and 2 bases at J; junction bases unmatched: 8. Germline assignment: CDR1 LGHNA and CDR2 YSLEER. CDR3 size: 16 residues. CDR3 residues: CASSLGQGPTTDTQYF. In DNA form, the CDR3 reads TGCGCCAGCAGCCTTGGACAGGGTCCAACCACAGATACGCAGTATTTT.

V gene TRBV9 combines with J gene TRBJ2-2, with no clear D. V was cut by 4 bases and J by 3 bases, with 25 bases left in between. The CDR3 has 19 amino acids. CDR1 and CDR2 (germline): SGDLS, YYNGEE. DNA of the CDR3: TGTGCCAGCAGCCACCCCCGTGGGCCTTTGGGGTCGGACACCGGGGAGCTGTTTTTT. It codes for CASSHPRGPLGSDTGELFF.

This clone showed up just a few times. In DNA, the CDR3 is TGTGCCAGCAGCGGACTAGCCAATGAGCAGTTCTTC. Translation: CASSGLANEQFF. The chain combines TRBV9 with TRBJ2-1; 7 bases are a match to TRBD2. The CDR3 covers 12 residues. Germline lookup yields CDR1 SGDLS and CDR2 YYNGEE. V lost 3 bases and J lost 6; bases outside the gene matches: 0. The full variable domain, in which reference TRBV9 and TRBJ2-1 provide the parts outside the CDR3, is DSGVTQTPKHLITATGQRVTLRCSPRSGDLSVYWYQQSLDQGLQFLIQYYNGEERAKGNILERFSAQQFPDLHSELNLSSLELGDSALYFCASSGLANEQFFGPGTRLTVL.

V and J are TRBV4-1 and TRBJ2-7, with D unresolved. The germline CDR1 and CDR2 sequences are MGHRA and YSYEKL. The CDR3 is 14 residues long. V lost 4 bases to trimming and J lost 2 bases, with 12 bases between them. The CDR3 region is CASSLRVQAYEQYF. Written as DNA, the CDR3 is TGCGCCAGCAGCCTCCGGGTCCAAGCCTACGAGCAGTACTTC.

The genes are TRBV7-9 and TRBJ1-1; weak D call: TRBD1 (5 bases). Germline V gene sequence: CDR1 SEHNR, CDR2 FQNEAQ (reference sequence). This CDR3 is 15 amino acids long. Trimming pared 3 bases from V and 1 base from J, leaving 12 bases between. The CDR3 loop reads CASSFPGGENTEAFF. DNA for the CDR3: TGTGCCAGCAGCTTCCCCGGAGGGGAGAACACTGAAGCTTTCTTT. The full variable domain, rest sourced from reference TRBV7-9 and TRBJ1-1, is DTGVSQNPRHKITKRGQNVTFRCDPISEHNRLYWYRQTLGQGPEFLTYFQNEAQLEKSRLLSDRFSAERPKGSFSTLEIQRTEQGDSAMYLCASSFPGGENTEAFFGQGTRLTVV.

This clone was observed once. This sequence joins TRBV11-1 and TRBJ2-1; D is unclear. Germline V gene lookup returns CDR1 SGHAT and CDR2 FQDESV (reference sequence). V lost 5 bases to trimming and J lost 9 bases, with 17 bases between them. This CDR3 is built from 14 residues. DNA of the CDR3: TGTGCCAGCAGCCCAAAGTTAGGTCCAGGTGAGCAGTTCTTC. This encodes CASSPKLGPGEQFF.

CDR3 coding DNA: TGTGCCAGCAGTCCCCTGGGACAGGGGGGCTCCTACGAGCAGTACTTC. Its translation is CASSPLGQGGSYEQYF. The V call is TRBV28, the J call TRBJ2-7; 11 positions match TRBD1. CDR1 is MDHEN and CDR2 is SYDVKM in the germline V gene. Trimming cost V 5 bases and J 0 bases; bases outside gene matches: 6. The CDR3 is 16 residues long.

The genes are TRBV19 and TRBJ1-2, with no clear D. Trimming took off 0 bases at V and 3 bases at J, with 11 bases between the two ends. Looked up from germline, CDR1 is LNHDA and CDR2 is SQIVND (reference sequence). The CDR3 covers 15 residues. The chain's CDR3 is CASSIDVDNYYGYTF. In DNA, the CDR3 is TGTGCCAGTAGTATAGATGTAGATAATTACTATGGCTACACCTTC.

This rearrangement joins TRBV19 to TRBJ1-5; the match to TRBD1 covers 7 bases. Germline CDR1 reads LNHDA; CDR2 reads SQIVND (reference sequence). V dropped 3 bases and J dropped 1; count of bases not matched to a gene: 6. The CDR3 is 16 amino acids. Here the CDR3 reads CASSISTGESNQPQHF. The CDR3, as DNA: TGTGCCAGTAGTATTAGCACAGGGGAGAGCAATCAGCCCCAGCATTTT.

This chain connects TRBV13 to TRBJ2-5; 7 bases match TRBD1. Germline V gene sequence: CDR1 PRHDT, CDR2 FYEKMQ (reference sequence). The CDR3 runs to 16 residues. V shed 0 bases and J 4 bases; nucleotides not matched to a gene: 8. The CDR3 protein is CASSLGRTGRVETQYF. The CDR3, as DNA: TGTGCCAGCAGCTTAGGCCGGACAGGACGCGTAGAGACCCAGTACTTC.

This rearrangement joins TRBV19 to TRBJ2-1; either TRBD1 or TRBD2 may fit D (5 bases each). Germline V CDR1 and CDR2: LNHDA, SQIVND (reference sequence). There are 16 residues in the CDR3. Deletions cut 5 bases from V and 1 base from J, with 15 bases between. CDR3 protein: CASSSRGRASYNEQFF. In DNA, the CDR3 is TGTGCCAGTAGTTCCCGGGGCAGGGCTTCCTACAATGAGCAGTTCTTC.

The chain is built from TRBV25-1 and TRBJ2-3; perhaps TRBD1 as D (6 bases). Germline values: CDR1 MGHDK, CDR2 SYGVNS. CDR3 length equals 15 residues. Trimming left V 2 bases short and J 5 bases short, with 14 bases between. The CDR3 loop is CASSEGSGELDTQYF. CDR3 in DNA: TGTGCCAGCAGTGAAGGTTCAGGGGAGCTAGATACGCAGTATTTT.

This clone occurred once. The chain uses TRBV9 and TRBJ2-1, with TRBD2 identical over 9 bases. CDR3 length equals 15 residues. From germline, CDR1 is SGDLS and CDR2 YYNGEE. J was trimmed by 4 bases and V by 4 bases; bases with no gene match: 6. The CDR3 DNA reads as TGTGCCAGCAGCCCTAGCGGGATCGGGTACAATGAGCAGTTCTTC. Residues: CASSPSGIGYNEQFF.

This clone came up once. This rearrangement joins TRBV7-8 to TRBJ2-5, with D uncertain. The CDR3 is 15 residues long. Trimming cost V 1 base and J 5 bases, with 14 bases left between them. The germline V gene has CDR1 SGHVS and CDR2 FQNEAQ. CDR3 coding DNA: TGTGCCAGCAGCTTAGGTGGAGTGGGCTGGGAGACCCAGTACTTC. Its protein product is CASSLGGVGWETQYF.

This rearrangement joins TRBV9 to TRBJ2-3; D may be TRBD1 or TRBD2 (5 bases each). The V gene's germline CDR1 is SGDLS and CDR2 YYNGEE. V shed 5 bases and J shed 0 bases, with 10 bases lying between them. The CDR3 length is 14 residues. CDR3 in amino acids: CASSAWGSTDTQYF. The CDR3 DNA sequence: TGTGCCAGCAGTGCTTGGGGGAGCACAGATACGCAGTATTTT.

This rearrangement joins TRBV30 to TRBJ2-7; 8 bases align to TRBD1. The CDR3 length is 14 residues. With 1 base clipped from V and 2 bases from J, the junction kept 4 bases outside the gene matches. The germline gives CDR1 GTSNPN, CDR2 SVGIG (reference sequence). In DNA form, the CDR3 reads TGTGCCTGGAGTGGGACAGGGTGGGCCTACGAGCAGTACTTC. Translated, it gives CAWSGTGWAYEQYF.

DNA for the CDR3: TGTGCCAGCAGCTGGGGGGACGCCAACTATGGCTACACCTTC. Its translation is CASSWGDANYGYTF. This chain joins TRBV7-9 and TRBJ1-2; D perhaps matches TRBD1 (5 bases). The V end was cut by 4 bases, the J end by 2 bases, with 11 bases between. Germline-derived CDR1 and CDR2 are SEHNR and FQNEAQ (reference sequence). The CDR3 is 14 residues long.

CDR3 loop: CASSPRLGDEQYF. For the CDR3, the DNA is TGTGCCAGCAGCCCCCGTCTTGGGGACGAGCAGTACTTC. The chain carries TRBV7-7 and TRBJ2-7, with D hard to call. This CDR3 contains 13 residues. Per germline, CDR1 SSHAT and CDR2 FNYEAQ (reference sequence). V shed 5 bases and J shed 5 bases, with 13 bases lying between them.

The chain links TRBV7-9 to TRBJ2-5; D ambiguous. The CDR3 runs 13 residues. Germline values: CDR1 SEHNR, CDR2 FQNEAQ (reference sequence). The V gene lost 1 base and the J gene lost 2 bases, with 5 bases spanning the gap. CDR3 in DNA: TGTGCCAGCAGCTTAGTGATACAAGAGACCCAGTACTTC. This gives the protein CASSLVIQETQYF.

CDR3 sequence reads: CASSRTGLADVEQFF. The CDR3 nucleotides are TGCGCCAGCAGCAGAACGGGACTAGCGGACGTTGAGCAGTTCTTC. The genes are TRBV5-1 and TRBJ2-1; 11 nucleotides line up with TRBD2. J lost 9 bases, V lost 4 bases, and 9 bases had no gene match. The CDR3 covers 15 residues. Germline loops: CDR1 SGHRS, CDR2 YFSETQ. The whole variable domain, remainder taken from reference TRBV5-1 and TRBJ2-1, is KAGVTQTPRYLIKTRGQQVTLSCSPISGHRSVSWYQQTPGQGLQFLFEYFSETQRNKGNFPGRFSGRQFSNSRSEMNVSTLELGDSALYLCASSRTGLADVEQFFGPGTRLTVL.

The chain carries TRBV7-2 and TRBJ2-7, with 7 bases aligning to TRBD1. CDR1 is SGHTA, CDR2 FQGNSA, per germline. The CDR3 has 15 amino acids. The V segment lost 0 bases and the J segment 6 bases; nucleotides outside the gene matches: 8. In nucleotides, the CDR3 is TGTGCCAGCAGCTTAGCGACAGGGTTTTTGGTCGAGCAGTACTTC. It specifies CASSLATGFLVEQYF.

CDR3 in amino acids: CASSQRWTGPNTGELFF. CDR3 DNA sequence: TGCGCCAGCAGCCAACGATGGACAGGACCGAACACCGGGGAGCTGTTTTTT. The chain employs TRBV4-1 and TRBJ2-2; 7 bases map to TRBD1. Per germline, CDR1 MGHRA and CDR2 YSYEKL. CDR3 length: 17 amino acids. V dropped 2 bases and J dropped 0; count of bases not matched to a gene: 6.

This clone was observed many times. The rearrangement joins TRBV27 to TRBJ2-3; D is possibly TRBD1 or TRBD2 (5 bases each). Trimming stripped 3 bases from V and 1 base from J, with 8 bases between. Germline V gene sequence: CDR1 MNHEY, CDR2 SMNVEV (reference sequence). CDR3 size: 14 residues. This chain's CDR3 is CASSFGAGTDTQYF. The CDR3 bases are TGTGCCAGCAGTTTCGGGGCAGGCACAGATACGCAGTATTTT.